This TCR beta chain comes out of a study of early T cells in non-severe SARS-CoV-2 infection. Study-level background: The authors sequenced bulk RNA from unsorted whole blood, leaving chains unpaired. Broader study findings: Matching results from VDJdb favored anti-spike CD8 responses, leaving private and CD4 specificities undetected.

Researchers attached unique molecular identifiers to individual cDNA molecules. TCRdb called the 5' RACE reads again in MiXCR, with one record for every CDR3 protein. The sample lists 40,000 or so distinct CDR3 sequences, less than 6% occurring once. This clonotype was seen at least ten times. What it recognizes is unknown. The material was whole blood, obtained at baseline. This sequence was found in an adult who was a healthcare worker with PCR-confirmed SARS-CoV-2 infection or an uninfected control (not recorded which).

This chain's CDR3 is CSARRTTRGSRYNEQFF. Here the CDR3 DNA reads TGCAGCGCCCGACGCACCACACGCGGGAGTCGTTACAATGAGCAGTTCTTC. V usage is TRBV29-1 and J usage is TRBJ2-1, with 7 bases that match TRBD2. J lost 4 bases, V lost 7 bases, and 19 bases had no gene match. Germline V CDR1 and CDR2: SQVTM, ANQGSEA. This CDR3 is built from 17 residues.